This T cell receptor (beta chain) came from a study of radiation and T cells in renal cell carcinoma. General study results and limits: From baseline, blood top tumor clonotypes peaked at 2 weeks post-radiation.

Germline CDR1 KGHSH, CDR2 LQKENI. V shed 2 bases and J 4 bases; nucleotides not matched to a gene: 9. CDR3 length: 17 amino acids. The table lists this clone with a few counts. Its antigen remains unidentified. Profiling relied on immunoSEQ multiplex PCR, and the TCRdb table lists in-frame clones only, not all of them. The data hold over 120,000 clones, with around nine tenths observed a single time. Regarding time point: blood 4 weeks post-SBRT, at nephrectomy. Treatment given: 15 Gy SBRT to primary tumor, nephrectomy 4 weeks later. Nephrectomy followed 15 Gy stereotactic body radiation by 4 weeks. The patient's renal cell carcinoma had clear cell pathology.

This chain connects TRBV18 to TRBJ1-2, with 11 bases identical to TRBD1. The specimen was blood, collected from a patient whose treatment included radiotherapy and nephrectomy. The receptor was derived from a woman in her forties or fifties with renal cell carcinoma. In DNA form, the CDR3 reads TGTGCCAGCTCACCAGGAAGACCGGGACAGGGGGGCTATGGCTACACCTTC. This translates into CASSPGRPGQGGYGYTF. Filled out from reference TRBV18 and TRBJ1-2, the complete variable domain reads NAGVMQNPRHLVRRRGQEARLRCSPMKGHSHVYWYRQLPEEGLKFMVYLQKENIIDESGMPKERFSAEFPKEGPSILRIQQVVRGDSAAYFCASSPGRPGQGGYGYTFGSGTRLTVV.